The rows below give T cell receptor beta chains drawn from one sample of a study of T cell responses to AZD1222 COVID-19 vaccine. Sequenced by immunoSEQ multiplex PCR; TCRdb stores in-frame clones only, minus some. The sample lists over 120,000 clones; approximately 90% were seen once. The sample in question was peripheral blood, obtained 28 days after the second AZD1222 dose. The receptors stem from an adult who received the AZD1222 COVID-19 vaccine. Both conserved end residues are part of each CDR3. A D gene is named only where the DNA matches it firmly. A row's size may be missing; if present it is once, few, many or a size class.

D,size,J,V,DNA,CDR3
.,few,TRBJ1-1,TRBV19,TGTGCCTCCATGCGGGACTCGACTAACACTGAAGCTTTCTTT,CASMRDSTNTEAFF
TRBD2,.,TRBJ2-2,TRBV5-1,TGCGCCAGCAACCGCAACGGACTAGCGGGAGATCGGGCCGGGGAGCTGTTTTTT,CASNRNGLAGDRAGELFF
.,.,TRBJ2-7,TRBV3-1/TRBV3-2,TGTGCCAGCAGCCCTCCCCGCGGGGCCCTCCTGTACGAGCAGTACTTC,CASSPPRGALLYEQYF
.,.,TRBJ1-1,TRBV6-6,TGTGCCAGCAGTTACGACCCACTGAACACTGAAGCTTTCTTT,CASSYDPLNTEAFF
.,few,TRBJ2-6,TRBV19,TGTGCCAGTAGTATTCGCTCTGGGGCCAACGTCCTGACTTTC,CASSIRSGANVLTF
.,.,TRBJ2-2,TRBV3-1/TRBV3-2,TGTGCCAGCAGCCGTAATACCGGGGAGCTGTTTTTT,CASSRNTGELFF
.,.,TRBJ1-6,TRBV28,TGTGCCAGCAGTTCTCCGCGGCAGGGAGGGTCACCCCTCCACTTT,CASSSPRQGGSPLHF
.,.,TRBJ2-7,TRBV6-6,TGTGCCAGCAGTCGGCGCGTAGCGGTGCACACCTCTAACGAGCAGTACTTC,CASSRRVAVHTSNEQYF
.,.,TRBJ1-1,TRBV5-5,TGTGCCAGCAGCCCGGCCTGGAAGGGAGATGAAGCTTTCTTT,CASSPAWKGDEAFF
TRBD1,.,TRBJ2-7,TRBV27,TGTGCCAGCAGCCCCAGGCAGGCAGGGGGTTATACCTACGAGCAGTACTTC,CASSPRQAGGYTYEQYF
.,once,TRBJ1-1,TRBV10-3,TGTGCCATCAGTGAGCCCACAGGGAAGAACACTGAAGCTTTCTTT,CAISEPTGKNTEAFF
.,.,TRBJ1-2,TRBV20-1,TGCAGTGCCCGGGCTGGCGATGGCTACACCTTC,CSARAGDGYTF
.,few,TRBJ1-5,TRBV6-5,TGTGCCAGCAGTACCGGGCTTGGGACCCAGCCCCAGCATTTT,CASSTGLGTQPQHF
.,.,TRBJ1-1,TRBV12-3/TRBV12-4,TGTGCCAGCAAAGGGGAGGGGATTGAAGCTTTCTTT,CASKGEGIEAFF
.,.,TRBJ1-1,TRBV4-3,TGCGCCAGCAGCCAAGATATTCAGTTTAACACTGAAGCTTTCTTT,CASSQDIQFNTEAFF
.,.,TRBJ2-7,TRBV7-8,TGTGCCAGCAGGTCCGCCGTGCGGCCTGGCAGCGACGAGCAGTACTTC,CASRSAVRPGSDEQYF
.,once,TRBJ1-1,TRBV18,TGTGCCAGCTCACGTTCCCAAACAGAGAACACTGAAGCTTTCTTT,CASSRSQTENTEAFF
.,.,TRBJ2-1,TRBV6-2/TRBV6-3,TGTGCCAGCAGTTACGGGGGGACGAGCTCCTACAATGAGCAGTTCTTC,CASSYGGTSSYNEQFF
.,.,TRBJ1-1,TRBV29-1,TGCAGCGTTGAAGACCGGTGGGGGGAGAACACTGAAGCTTTCTTT,CSVEDRWGENTEAFF
.,once,TRBJ1-1,TRBV4-3,TGCGCCAGCAGCCAAGTCAGGGAGGACACTGAAGCTTTCTTT,CASSQVREDTEAFF
TRBD1,.,TRBJ1-1,TRBV27,TGTGCCAGCAGTCCCCTAGGGGGGACAGATGAAGCTTTCTTT,CASSPLGGTDEAFF
TRBD2,.,TRBJ2-3,TRBV5-1,TGCGCCAGCAGCCCAGGACTAGCGGGAGGACCATGGGATACGCAGTATTTT,CASSPGLAGGPWDTQYF
.,once,TRBJ1-5,TRBV6-5,TGTGCCACCAAAACAACGTGGCAGGGGTATCAGCCCCAGCATTTT,CATKTTWQGYQPQHF
TRBD2,.,TRBJ2-1,TRBV9,TGTGCCAGCAGCGTAGCGGGACTAGCGGGAGCATACAATGAGCAGTTCTTC,CASSVAGLAGAYNEQFF
TRBD1,once,TRBJ1-1,TRBV27,TGTGCCAGCAGCGTACAGGGGGAGAACACTGAAGCTTTCTTT,CASSVQGENTEAFF
TRBD1,.,TRBJ1-1,TRBV27,TGTGCCAGCAGTGACCGGACAGGGAAGGTCACTGAAGCTTTCTTT,CASSDRTGKVTEAFF
.,few,TRBJ2-5,TRBV18,TGTGCCAGCTCACCTTCTTGGGAGACCCAGTACTTC,CASSPSWETQYF
TRBD2,.,TRBJ2-7,TRBV7-3,TGTGCCAGCAGCTTAACTAGCGGGAGGGCCGTGAAGTACTTC,CASSLTSGRAVKYF
.,.,TRBJ2-3,TRBV2,TGTGCCAGCAGTGATCAGGGGGGACGACCAGATACGCAGTATTTT,CASSDQGGRPDTQYF
.,.,TRBJ2-1,TRBV5-1,TGCGCCAGCAGCCCTCGGGGCTTTTACAATGAGCAGTTCTTC,CASSPRGFYNEQFF
.,.,TRBJ1-6,TRBV4-3,TGCGCCAGCAGCCAAGATACGAGAACGGGCTGGGGTTCACCCCTCCACTTT,CASSQDTRTGWGSPLHF
.,.,TRBJ1-5,TRBV27,TGTGCCAGCAGTAGGGCCAGCTATCAGCCCCAGCATTTT,CASSRASYQPQHF
.,.,TRBJ1-6,TRBV4-3,TGCGCCAGCAGCCAAGACGACGGTTATAATTCACCCCTCCACTTT,CASSQDDGYNSPLHF
TRBD1,.,TRBJ1-4,TRBV9,TGTGCCAGCAGCGGGACAGGGGTCGACTCAACTAATGAAAAACTGTTTTTT,CASSGTGVDSTNEKLFF
.,few,TRBJ1-1,TRBV11-2,TGTGCCAGCAGCCTAACAGGGAAAACACCTGAAGCTTTCTTT,CASSLTGKTPEAFF
.,few,TRBJ2-1,TRBV19,TGTGCCAGTAGATCGGGGATTGAGCAGTTCTTC,CASRSGIEQFF
TRBD2,.,TRBJ2-1,TRBV5-1,TGCGCCAGCAGCTTGGAGGCGCGGACTAGCGGCTACAATGAGCAGTTCTTC,CASSLEARTSGYNEQFF
.,once,TRBJ1-5,TRBV5-8,TGTGCCAGCAGCTCCGGAGAGACAGCTAATAATCAGCCCCAGCATTTT,CASSSGETANNQPQHF
TRBD1,.,TRBJ1-1,TRBV28,TGTGCCAGCAGTGAGGGACAGCTGAACACTGAAGCTTTCTTT,CASSEGQLNTEAFF
.,.,TRBJ2-1,TRBV28,TGTGCCAGCAGTTTGGGCAGGGTGTGGAATGAGCAGTTCTTC,CASSLGRVWNEQFF
TRBD1,.,TRBJ2-1,TRBV4-2,TGTGCCAGCAGTACAGACAGGGCGACCTACAATGAGCAGTTCTTC,CASSTDRATYNEQFF